This TCR beta chain emerged from a study of blood T cell repertoires in COVID-19. The wider study: Some COVID-19 samples were acute and others convalescent; all came from the United States, Italy and Spain. In each case, the material was cDNA or gDNA derived from T cells, B-cell-depleted T cells, or PBMCs.

Two negative PCRs, clearance, or symptom resolution had been documented for recovered Cohort 3 donors. Original processing methods: Estimation of nucleated cell counts relied on the amplification of reference gene primers. Repertoires were generated with immunoSEQ multiplex PCR, while TCRdb's copy carries only in-frame clones and drops some. Clone size and the V and J calls come from that table; the DNA yielded D and trimming. This sample has approximately 230,000 clones, with 65% to 90% found just once. With 5 bases clipped from V and 6 bases from J, the junction kept 11 bases outside the gene matches. The V gene's germline CDR1 is MNHEY and CDR2 SVGAGI. CDR3 size: 15 residues.

The specimen was PBMCs or T cells enriched from blood (not recorded which). V and J are TRBV6-5 and TRBJ2-7; 9 nucleotides match TRBD2. This TCR derives from a man in his forties or fifties who had recovered from COVID-19. CDR3 in amino acids: CASSPGLAEDLEQYF. CDR3 DNA: TGTGCCAGCAGTCCGGGACTAGCCGAGGATCTCGAGCAGTACTTC.